This TCR beta chain was documented in a study of vaccination and CD4 T cells after COVID-19. Study-level information: The makeup of the convalescents was six males and four females, two of them Hispanic. Study-wide points: Within the convalescent patients, spike mono-reactivity was found in 304 of 307 vaccine-specific clones.

This clonotype was counted a single time. Its cognate antigen is unknown. The sample's treatment: roughly 10-day PBMC culture with coronavirus spike peptide pools or control peptides (ViraFEST assay). CD4+ T cells that had been cultured provided DNA sequenced with the Oncomine TCR Beta short-read assay. TCRdb analysed the PCR reads with MiXCR anew, one entry per CDR3 protein. The sample has more than 9,500 distinct CDR3 sequences; around half are singletons. This CDR3 spans 16 amino acids. With V trimmed by 4 bases and J by 7 bases, 8 bases remained unmatched. The germline V gene encodes CDR1 SGHAT and CDR2 FQNNGV.

The sequencing input was CD4+ T cells from blood, cultured in vitro. This receptor was obtained from a human donor who had recovered from COVID-19. The V and J genes are TRBV11-2 and TRBJ2-1; 12 bases are shared with TRBD2. CDR3 protein: CASSSTGLAGSNEQFF. For the CDR3, the DNA is TGTGCCAGCAGCTCGACCGGACTAGCGGGAAGTAATGAGCAGTTCTTC.